The 5 T cell receptor beta chains listed next were all sequenced from one sample in a study of shared clonotypes between healthy human individuals. The naive CD8 subset, CD45RO-negative cells positively selected for CCR7, excluded terminally differentiated effector memory CD45RA+ cells. The data were produced by immunoSEQ multiplex PCR, yet TCRdb's version contains in-frame clones alone and is incomplete. This table has about 2.2 million clones, about 94% appearing once. Sequenced sample: naive CD8+ T cells from PBMCs. Receptor source: a man between 18 and 29 years old in good health. Some clones in this sample may be carry-over from other donors' samples.

The chain couples TRBV6-6 to TRBJ2-3; D is uncertain. This CDR3 is built from 15 residues. The V gene's germline CDR1 is MNHNY and CDR2 SVGAGI (reference sequence). Trimming left V 2 bases short and J 1 base short, with 10 bases between. The CDR3 sequence: CASSYDADGTDTQYF. CDR3 bases: TGTGCCAGCAGTTACGACGCGGACGGCACAGATACGCAGTATTTT.

The V call is TRBV28, the J call TRBJ2-7; 14 bases are shared with TRBD2. Germline CDR1 and CDR2: MDHEN and SYDVKM. This CDR3 is 17 amino acids long. After removal of 3 bases from V and 2 bases from J, the junction contained 6 bases not matched to a gene. CDR3 DNA sequence: TGTGCCAGCAGTTTTCCTTCGGGACTAGCGGGAGCCTACGAGCAGTACTTC. Its protein product is CASSFPSGLAGAYEQYF. The whole variable domain, filled in from reference TRBV28 and TRBJ2-7, reads DVKVTQSSRYLVKRTGEKVFLECVQDMDHENMFWYRQDPGLGLRLIYFSYDVKMKEKGDIPEGYSVSREKKERFSLILESASTNQTSMYLCASSFPSGLAGAYEQYFGPGTRLTVT.

This clone has just one count. The chain recombines TRBV27 with TRBJ1-2; no clear D. The CDR3 consists of 17 residues. The V gene lost 6 bases and the J gene lost 8 bases, with 28 bases spanning the gap. CDR1 and CDR2 (germline): MNHEY, SMNVEV (reference sequence). Written as DNA, the CDR3 is TGTGCCAGCAGCCCCGCCCTCCTGATCGGGCTGGGAGGAGGCTACACCTTC. Translation gives CASSPALLIGLGGGYTF.

Concerning this clone itself: The junction shows a germline mismatch at one end, possibly a read error. V usage is TRBV11-2 and J usage is TRBJ2-5, with unresolved D. From germline, CDR1 is SGHAT and CDR2 FQNNGV. The CDR3 extends over 13 amino acids. Here the CDR3 reads CASRPRTEETKYF. The CDR3 DNA follows: TGTGCCAGCAGGCCCAGGACGGAAGAGACCAAGTACTTC.

This clone appeared a few times. Other DNA sequences from this sample encode an identical CDR3 as well. This chain uses TRBV7-9 with TRBJ2-1; D gene unclear. Trimming took off 5 bases at V and 4 bases at J, with 3 bases between the two ends. Germline V gene lookup returns CDR1 SEHNR and CDR2 FQNEAQ (reference sequence). This CDR3 has 11 amino acids. The CDR3 DNA sequence: TGTGCCAGCAGCCGATACAATGAGCAGTTCTTC. It encodes CASSRYNEQFF.